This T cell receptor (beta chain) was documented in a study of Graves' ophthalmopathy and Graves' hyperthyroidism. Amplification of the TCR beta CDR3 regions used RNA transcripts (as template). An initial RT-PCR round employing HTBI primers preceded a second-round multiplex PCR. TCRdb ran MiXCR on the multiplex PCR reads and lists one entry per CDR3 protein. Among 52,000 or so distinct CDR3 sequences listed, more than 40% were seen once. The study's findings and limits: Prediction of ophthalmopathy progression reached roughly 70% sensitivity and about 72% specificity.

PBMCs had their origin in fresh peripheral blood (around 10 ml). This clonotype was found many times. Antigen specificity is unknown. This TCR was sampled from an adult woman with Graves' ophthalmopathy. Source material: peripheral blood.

CDR3: CAWSPGSPLHF. CDR3 nucleotide sequence: TGTGCCTGGAGCCCCGGTTCACCCCTCCACTTT. This chain joins TRBV30 and TRBJ1-6, with no clear D. The germline CDR1 and CDR2 sequences are GTSNPN and SVGIG (reference sequence). This CDR3 is 11 amino acids long. Between the trimmed V and J ends, which lost 3 bases and 9 bases, there was a span of 6 bases.